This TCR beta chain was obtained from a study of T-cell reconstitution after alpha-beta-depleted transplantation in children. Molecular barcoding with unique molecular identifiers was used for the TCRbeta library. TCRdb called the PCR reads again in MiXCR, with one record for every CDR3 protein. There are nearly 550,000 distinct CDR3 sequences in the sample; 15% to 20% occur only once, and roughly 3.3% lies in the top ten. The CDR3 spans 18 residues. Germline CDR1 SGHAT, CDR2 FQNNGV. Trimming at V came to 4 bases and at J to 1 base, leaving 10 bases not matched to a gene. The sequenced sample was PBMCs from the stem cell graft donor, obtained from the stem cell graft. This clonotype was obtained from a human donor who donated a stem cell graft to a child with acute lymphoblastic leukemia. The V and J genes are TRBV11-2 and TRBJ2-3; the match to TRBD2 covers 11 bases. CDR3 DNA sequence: TGTGCCAGCAGCTCAGGACTAGCGGGCCTCCTTCGCACAGATACGCAGTATTTT. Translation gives CASSSGLAGLLRTDTQYF.